The 8 T cell receptor beta chains below were found in one sample sequenced in a study of T cell responses to AZD1222 COVID-19 vaccine. Sequenced by immunoSEQ multiplex PCR; TCRdb stores in-frame clones only, minus some. This sample has roughly 120,000 clones, with more than 75% found just once. The sample in question was peripheral blood, obtained on day 0 of AZD1222 vaccination. These receptor sequences come from an adult in good health.

The chain is built from TRBV6-5 and TRBJ1-1; unclear D gene. The CDR3 sequence is 14 residues long. Deletions cut 8 bases from V and 6 bases from J, with 19 bases between. In germline, CDR1 is MNHEY, CDR2 SVGAGI. CDR3 in DNA: TGTGCCAGCCATATGAGTGGACGGGTCCCTGAAGCTTTCTTT. Amino acids: CASHMSGRVPEAFF.

This clone was seen a single time. As DNA, the CDR3 is TGTGCCAGCAGCTTTGATGGGACAGTTAGGGAGACCCAGTACTTC. Protein sequence: CASSFDGTVRETQYF. This chain uses TRBV5-8 with TRBJ2-5, with TRBD1 identical over 7 bases. The CDR3 contains 15 residues. The germline V gene encodes CDR1 SGHTS and CDR2 YDEGEE. The V gene end was trimmed by 2 bases and the J gene end by 5 bases; junction bases not matched to a gene: 9.

The chain combines TRBV5-5 with TRBJ2-5, with 8 bases that match TRBD1. This CDR3 contains 14 residues. Unmatched junction bases numbered 4, after V lost 2 bases and J lost 4 bases. Germline V gives CDR1 SGHKS, CDR2 YYEKEE (reference sequence). CDR3 sequence: CASSFGQGRETQYF. DNA for the CDR3: TGTGCCAGCAGCTTTGGACAGGGTAGAGAGACCCAGTACTTC.

Only one count was recorded for this clone. The chain is built from TRBV11-2 and TRBJ2-3; 8 positions agree with TRBD1. The junction had 16 bases not matched to a gene; V was cut back by 1 base and J by 7 bases. CDR1 and CDR2 (germline): SGHAT, FQNNGV. The CDR3 has 18 amino acids. CDR3 coding DNA: TGTGCCAGCAGCTTAGCCGGGGGAACCGGGACAGGAGCTTATACGCAGTATTTT. Translation: CASSLAGGTGTGAYTQYF. Looking up the rest from reference TRBV11-2 and TRBJ2-3 gives the full variable domain: EAGVAQSPRYKIIEKRQSVAFWCNPISGHATLYWYQQILGQGPKLLIQFQNNGVVDDSQLPKDRFSAERLKGVDSTLKIQPAKLEDSAVYLCASSLAGGTGTGAYTQYFGPGTRLTVL.

The chain is built from TRBV7-9 and TRBJ1-2; 7 bases are shared with TRBD1. The germline V gene encodes CDR1 SEHNR and CDR2 FQNEAQ (reference sequence). The CDR3 runs 14 residues. With V trimmed by 5 bases and J by 2 bases, 5 bases remained unmatched. CDR3 DNA sequence: TGTGCCAGCAGCCCCTTGGACAGGAACTATGGCTACACCTTC. Encoded protein: CASSPLDRNYGYTF.

CDR3 sequence reads: CASSPPLGFENTEAFF. The CDR3 DNA reads TGTGCCAGCAGCCCCCCCCTCGGGTTTGAAAACACTGAAGCTTTCTTT. The chain joins TRBV7-9 to TRBJ1-1; D is unresolved. Trimming took off 5 bases at V and 2 bases at J, with 18 bases between the two ends. Germline-derived CDR1 and CDR2 are SEHNR and FQNEAQ (reference sequence). The CDR3 has 16 amino acids.

This sequence joins TRBV10-2 and TRBJ2-5; 9 bases fit TRBD1. V lost 6 bases and J lost 1; bases outside the gene matches: 6. The CDR3 is 15 amino acids. Per germline, CDR1 WSHSY and CDR2 SAAADI. CDR3 in amino acids: CASRARQGVQETQYF. The CDR3 DNA reads TGCGCCAGCAGGGCCCGACAGGGGGTCCAAGAGACCCAGTACTTC.

The chain joins TRBV27 to TRBJ1-1; D gene unclear. CDR3 length equals 17 residues. Germline V gene data show CDR1 as MNHEY and CDR2 as SMNVEV (reference sequence). Trimming left V 2 bases short and J 5 bases short, with 21 bases between. The CDR3 region has the DNA TGTGCCAGCAGTTTACCCCCTTTAACAGTTGCCGGAACTGAAGCTTTCTTT. It yields the protein CASSLPPLTVAGTEAFF.